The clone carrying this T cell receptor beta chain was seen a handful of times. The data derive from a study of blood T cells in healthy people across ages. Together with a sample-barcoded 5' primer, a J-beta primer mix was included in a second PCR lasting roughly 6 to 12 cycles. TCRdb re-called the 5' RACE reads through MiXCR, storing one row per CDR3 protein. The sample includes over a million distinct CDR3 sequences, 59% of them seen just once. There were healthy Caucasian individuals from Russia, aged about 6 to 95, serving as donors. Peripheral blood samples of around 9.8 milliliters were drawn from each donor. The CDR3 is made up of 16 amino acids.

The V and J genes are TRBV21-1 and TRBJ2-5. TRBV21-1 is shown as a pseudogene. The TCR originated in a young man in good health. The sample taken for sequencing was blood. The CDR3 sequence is CASCKGRPHNEETQYF. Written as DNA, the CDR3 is TGTGCCAGCTGTAAAGGGAGACCCCACAATGAAGAGACCCAGTACTTC.